This T cell receptor beta chain came from a study of CD8+ T cells in alopecia areata. Study observations and caveats: The study also sequences resident alphabeta T cells of normal skin in scalp samples. The study found higher clonality in lesional than normal scalp, especially in alopecia totalis/universalis.

Reverse transcription of extracted RNA yielded cDNA, which provided the sequencing template. Libraries were prepared by immunoSEQ multiplex PCR; TCRdb keeps only in-frame clonotypes and omits some of them. The sample contains about 64,000 clones, around 40% of which appear only once. As for this clone: Its specificity is not known.

The germline V gene encodes CDR1 MGHRA and CDR2 YSYEKL. The V and J ends lost 4 bases and 1 base respectively, with 14 bases between them. There are 15 residues in the CDR3. Alopecia areata patients provided lesional scalp punch biopsies and peripheral blood, both collected for the study. Source material: NKG2D-low CD8+ T cells sorted from blood. This receptor was taken from a human donor with alopecia areata. V and J are TRBV4-1 and TRBJ2-7; D is uncertain. The CDR3 DNA is TGCGCCAGCAGCCTCTTCGAGCCCGGGTCCTACGAGCAGTACTTC. This translates into CASSLFEPGSYEQYF.